This is a list of T cell receptor beta chains from one sample in a study of cytomegalovirus exposure and HLA in healthy donors. Sequenced by immunoSEQ multiplex PCR; TCRdb stores in-frame clones only, minus some. This table holds approximately 140,000 clones, approximately 82% found once. Sequenced material: PBMCs. These receptors were collected from a man aged 18 to 30 in good health and CMV-seropositive. Each CDR3 is given with its conserved first and last residue. A D gene is named only where the DNA matches it firmly. Where a row states a size, it is once, few, many or the class of an expanded clone; other rows omit it.

clone size	D gene	J gene	V gene	CDR3 DNA	CDR3 protein
NA	TRBD1	TRBJ1-1	TRBV28	TGTGCCAGCAGTTTGCCGGACAGGCAAGCTTTCTTT	CASSLPDRQAFF
NA	NA	TRBJ1-1	TRBV5-6	TGTGCCAGCAGCTTGGCCGCAGGGTACGGAACTGAAGCTTTCTTT	CASSLAAGYGTEAFF
NA	TRBD1	TRBJ2-7	TRBV5-1	TGCGCCAGCAGCTTCATCGGGACAGGAGGGGGGGAGCAGTACTTC	CASSFIGTGGGEQYF
once	TRBD1	TRBJ2-7	TRBV29-1	TGCAGCGTTGATGTAGGACAGGGAACCTACGAGCAGTACTTC	CSVDVGQGTYEQYF
NA	NA	TRBJ1-2	TRBV7-9	TGTGCCAGCAGCTTAATCTCTTCGGGTCGTGGTGGCTACACCTTC	CASSLISSGRGGYTF
NA	NA	TRBJ2-1	TRBV10-3	TGTGCCATCAGTGGCTACCGGGACAAGCAACGTGAGCAGTTCTTC	CAISGYRDKQREQFF
NA	TRBD1	TRBJ1-1	TRBV7-6	TGTGCCAGCAGCTTGCAACCGGGACAGGGGTTCACTGAAGCTTTCTTT	CASSLQPGQGFTEAFF
few	NA	TRBJ2-3	TRBV6-5	TGTGCCAGCAGGCCCACCATCCGGTCGGATACGCAGTATTTT	CASRPTIRSDTQYF
NA	NA	TRBJ1-4	TRBV15	TGTGCCACCAGCAGAGATCTACGGGGGGTTGGCGAAAAACTGTTTTTT	CATSRDLRGVGEKLFF
once	TRBD1	TRBJ2-2	TRBV7-2	TGTGCCAGCAGCTTAGAATCAGGGGGAGAGATCGGGGAGCTGTTTTTT	CASSLESGGEIGELFF
once	NA	TRBJ1-1	TRBV19	TGTGCCAGTAGTATCCCTACTTGGGGGGGCGAAGGTCGGGTAGGCACTGAAGCTTTCTTT	CASSIPTWGGEGRVGTEAFF
NA	TRBD2	TRBJ2-1	TRBV2	TGTGCCAGCAGTAGATCCAGCGGGAGAGGCAATGAGCAGTTCTTC	CASSRSSGRGNEQFF
NA	TRBD2	TRBJ2-1	TRBV28	TGTGCCAGCAGCCTAGCGGGCTTCAGGAATGAGCAGTTCTTC	CASSLAGFRNEQFF
NA	NA	TRBJ1-2	TRBV4-1	TGCGCCAGCAGCCAAGATATCGGGGGGGCACAGGGCTACACCTTC	CASSQDIGGAQGYTF
NA	TRBD2	TRBJ2-3	TRBV19	TGTGCCAGTAGTAAGGGGCGGGAGGTTAGCACAGATACGCAGTATTTT	CASSKGREVSTDTQYF
NA	NA	TRBJ2-7	TRBV9	TGTGCCAGCAGCGTAGCCCCGGGAGCCCCGTACGAGCAGTACTTC	CASSVAPGAPYEQYF
NA	NA	TRBJ1-6	TRBV7-3	TGTGCCAGCAGCTCCGGCCGGGCACGGGCGGGTTCACCCCTCCACTTT	CASSSGRARAGSPLHF
NA	NA	TRBJ2-7	TRBV11-2	TGTGCCAGCAGCTCTCCGGACAGAACCTACGAGCAGTACTTC	CASSSPDRTYEQYF
NA	NA	TRBJ2-5	TRBV19	TGTGCCAGTAATTCTCAGGGGTTGGAGACCCAGTACTTC	CASNSQGLETQYF
few	TRBD1	TRBJ1-1	TRBV27	TGTGCCAGCAGTTTACAGAGGGGGCTTGAAGCTTTCTTT	CASSLQRGLEAFF
once	NA	TRBJ1-3	TRBV4-1	TGCGCCAGCAGCCGTCCGGGGTCCGGAAACACCATATATTTT	CASSRPGSGNTIYF
NA	TRBD2	TRBJ2-7	TRBV5-6	TGTGCCAGCAGGCAGAGCGGGAGGCTCCCCTACGAGCAGTACTTC	CASRQSGRLPYEQYF
NA	TRBD1	TRBJ2-7	TRBV7-9	TGTGCCAGCAGCCCCGCAGGGGGCTACGAGCAGTACTTC	CASSPAGGYEQYF
NA	TRBD1	TRBJ2-2	TRBV28	TGTGCCAGCAGATCCTACCGGGACAGGGGGCGCCCCGGGGAGCTGTTTTTT	CASRSYRDRGRPGELFF
NA	NA	TRBJ1-2	TRBV5-6	TGTGCCAGCAATGGGCCCCTGGACTATGGCTACACCTTC	CASNGPLDYGYTF
few	NA	TRBJ1-5	TRBV4-1	TGCGCCAGCAGCCAAGTGTATACAGGGATTAGCAATCAGCCCCAGCATTTT	CASSQVYTGISNQPQHF
NA	TRBD1	TRBJ1-1	TRBV4-1	TGCGCCAGCAGCCCGGACAGGGTCACTGAAGCTTTCTTT	CASSPDRVTEAFF
once	TRBD2	TRBJ2-3	TRBV7-8	TGTGCCAGCAGCTTAATTTTGACTAGCGGGAGCGCAGATACGCAGTATTTT	CASSLILTSGSADTQYF
NA	TRBD1	TRBJ2-2	TRBV7-3	TGTGCCAGCAGCCCATGGGACAGGCCGAACACCGGGGAGCTGTTTTTT	CASSPWDRPNTGELFF
NA	NA	TRBJ2-7	TRBV19	TGTGCCAGTAGTATGCCCGGGCAGGGTAGTCGCGGGATCTTCTCCTACGAGCAGTACTTC	CASSMPGQGSRGIFSYEQYF
NA	TRBD2	TRBJ2-3	TRBV7-3	TGTGCCAGCAGCTGGGGCGGGGGGTGGACAGATACGCAGTATTTT	CASSWGGGWTDTQYF
NA	NA	TRBJ1-4	TRBV27	TGTGCCAGTAATCGGGGGTGTAATGAAAAACTGTTTTTT	CASNRGCNEKLFF
NA	TRBD2	TRBJ2-1	TRBV5-1	TGCGCCAGCAGCTTTGGCGAGCGGGAGTATGAGCAGTTCTTC	CASSFGEREYEQFF
once	TRBD2	TRBJ2-3	TRBV5-4	TGTGCCAGCAGCTTGGTAAAGCTAGCGGGAGTTGGAGATACGCAGTATTTT	CASSLVKLAGVGDTQYF
NA	NA	TRBJ1-4	TRBV15	TGTGCCACCAGCACTTCGTTGGGCGAAAAACTGTTTTTT	CATSTSLGEKLFF
NA	TRBD1	TRBJ2-7	TRBV28	TGTGCCAGCAGTCGGACAGGTGCTTTGGTCTACGAGCAGTACTTC	CASSRTGALVYEQYF
few	NA	TRBJ1-5	TRBV28	TGTGCCAGCAGTTTTGGCTGGACAGAGTATCAGCCCCAGCATTTT	CASSFGWTEYQPQHF
NA	NA	TRBJ2-5	TRBV27	TGTGCCAGCAGTTTACGGGGGGAGACCCAGTACTTC	CASSLRGETQYF
NA	NA	TRBJ1-5	TRBV12-2	TGTGCAAGTCGGGCAGACAGAATTAATAGCAATCAGCCCCAGCATTTT	CASRADRINSNQPQHF
NA	TRBD1	TRBJ1-2	TRBV5-4	TGTGCCAGCAGCTTGGAAGGGACAGGGTACTATGGCTACACCTTC	CASSLEGTGYYGYTF